This T cell receptor beta chain was observed in a study of prognosis after radiotherapy for stage I lung cancer. Study outcomes and limitations: Shannon entropy after stereotactic body radiation therapy was lower in patients who developed distant metastases.

At least ten counts were recorded for this clonotype. Its antigen is unknown. Germline trimming cut 4 bases from V and 0 bases from J; bases unmatched to any gene: 6. The CDR3 is made up of 14 amino acids. Germline CDR1 DFQATT, CDR2 SNEGSKA (reference sequence). By two-round multiplex PCR, the TCR beta CDR3 was amplified from genomic DNA. Gene-specific primers for each TRBV and TRBJ gene drove first-round PCR. TCRdb fed the multiplex PCR reads into MiXCR, producing one record per CDR3 protein. The sample yields about 35,000 distinct CDR3 sequences, 30% to 35% seen once. The sequence was collected from a donor at least 50 years old with non-small cell lung cancer. The input for sequencing was PBMCs, taken before or after stereotactic body radiation therapy (not recorded which). J is TRBJ2-7 and V is TRBV20-1, with 7 nucleotides matching TRBD2. The CDR3, as DNA: TGCAGTGCTAAGGGCTCTAGCGGCTCCTACGAGCAGTACTTC. This codes for CSAKGSSGSYEQYF.